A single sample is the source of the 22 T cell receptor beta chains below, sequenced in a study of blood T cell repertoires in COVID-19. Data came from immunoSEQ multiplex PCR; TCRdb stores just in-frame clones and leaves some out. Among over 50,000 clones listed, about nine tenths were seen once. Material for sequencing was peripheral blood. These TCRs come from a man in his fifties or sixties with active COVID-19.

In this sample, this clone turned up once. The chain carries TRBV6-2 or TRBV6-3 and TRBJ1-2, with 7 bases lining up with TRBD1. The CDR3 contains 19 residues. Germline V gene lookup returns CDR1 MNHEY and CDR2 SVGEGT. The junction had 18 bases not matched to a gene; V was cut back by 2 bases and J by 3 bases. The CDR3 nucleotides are TGTGCCAGCAGTTACGGGACCGGGACAGCGCTAAGGGCCCACTATGGCTACACCTTC. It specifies CASSYGTGTALRAHYGYTF.

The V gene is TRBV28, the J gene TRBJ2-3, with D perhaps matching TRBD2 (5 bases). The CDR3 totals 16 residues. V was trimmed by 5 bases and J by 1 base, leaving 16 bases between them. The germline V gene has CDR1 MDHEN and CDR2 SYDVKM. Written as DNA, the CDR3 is TGTGCCAGCAGTCCCCCGAATAACGGGGGCACAGATACGCAGTATTTT. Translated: CASSPPNNGGTDTQYF. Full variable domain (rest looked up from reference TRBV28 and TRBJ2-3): DVKVTQSSRYLVKRTGEKVFLECVQDMDHENMFWYRQDPGLGLRLIYFSYDVKMKEKGDIPEGYSVSREKKERFSLILESASTNQTSMYLCASSPPNNGGTDTQYFGPGTRLTVL.

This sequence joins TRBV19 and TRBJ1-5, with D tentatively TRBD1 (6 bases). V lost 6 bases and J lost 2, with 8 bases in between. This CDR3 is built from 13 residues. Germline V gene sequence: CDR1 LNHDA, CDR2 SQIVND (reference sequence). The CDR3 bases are TGTGCCAGTAGGGGGGCTCGCAATCAGCCCCAGCATTTT. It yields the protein CASRGARNQPQHF. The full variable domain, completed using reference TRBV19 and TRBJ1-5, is DGGITQSPKYLFRKEGQNVTLSCEQNLNHDAMYWYRQDPGQGLRLIYYSQIVNDFQKGDIAEGYSVSREKKESFPLTVTSAQKNPTAFYLCASRGARNQPQHFGDGTRLSIL.

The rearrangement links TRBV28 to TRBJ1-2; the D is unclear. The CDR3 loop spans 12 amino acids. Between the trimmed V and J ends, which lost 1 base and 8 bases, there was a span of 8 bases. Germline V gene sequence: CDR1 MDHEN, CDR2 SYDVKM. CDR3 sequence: CASSLSYEGYTF. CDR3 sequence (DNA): TGTGCCAGCAGTTTATCTTACGAGGGCTACACCTTC.

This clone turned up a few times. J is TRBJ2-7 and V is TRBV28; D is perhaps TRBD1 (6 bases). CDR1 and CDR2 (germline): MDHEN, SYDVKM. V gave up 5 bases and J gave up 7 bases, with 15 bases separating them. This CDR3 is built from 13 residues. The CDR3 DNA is TGTGCCAGCAGTCTGGGGACACCGGTTGAGCAGTACTTC. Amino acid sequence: CASSLGTPVEQYF. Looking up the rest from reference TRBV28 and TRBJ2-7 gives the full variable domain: DVKVTQSSRYLVKRTGEKVFLECVQDMDHENMFWYRQDPGLGLRLIYFSYDVKMKEKGDIPEGYSVSREKKERFSLILESASTNQTSMYLCASSLGTPVEQYFGPGTRLTVT.

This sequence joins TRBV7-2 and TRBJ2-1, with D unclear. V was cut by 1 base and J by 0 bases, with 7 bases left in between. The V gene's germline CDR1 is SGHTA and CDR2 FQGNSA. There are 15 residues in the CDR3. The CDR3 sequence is CASSLGSSSYNEQFF. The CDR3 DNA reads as TGTGCCAGCAGCTTAGGGTCGAGCTCCTACAATGAGCAGTTCTTC.

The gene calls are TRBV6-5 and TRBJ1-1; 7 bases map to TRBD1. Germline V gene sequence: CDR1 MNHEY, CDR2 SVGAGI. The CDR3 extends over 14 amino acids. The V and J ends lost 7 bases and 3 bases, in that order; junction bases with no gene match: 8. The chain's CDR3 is CASKITTGHTEAFF. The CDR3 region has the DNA TGTGCCAGCAAAATAACGACAGGGCACACTGAAGCTTTCTTT.

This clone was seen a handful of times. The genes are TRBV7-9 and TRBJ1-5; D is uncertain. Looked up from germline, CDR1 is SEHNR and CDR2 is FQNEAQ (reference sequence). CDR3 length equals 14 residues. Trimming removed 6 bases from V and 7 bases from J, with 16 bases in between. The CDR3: CASSLDEGGQPQHF. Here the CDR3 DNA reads TGTGCCAGCAGTTTGGACGAAGGCGGGCAGCCCCAGCATTTT.

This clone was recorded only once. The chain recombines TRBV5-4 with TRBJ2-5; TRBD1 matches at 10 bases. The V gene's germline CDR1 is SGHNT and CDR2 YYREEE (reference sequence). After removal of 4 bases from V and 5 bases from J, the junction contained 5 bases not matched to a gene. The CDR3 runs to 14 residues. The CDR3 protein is CASSTTGGSETQYF. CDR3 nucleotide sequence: TGTGCCAGCAGCACGACAGGGGGCAGTGAGACCCAGTACTTC.

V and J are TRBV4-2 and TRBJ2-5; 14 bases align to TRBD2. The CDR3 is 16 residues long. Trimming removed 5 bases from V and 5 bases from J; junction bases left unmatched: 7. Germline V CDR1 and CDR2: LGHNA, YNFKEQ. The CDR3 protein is CASSTRTSGGRETQYF. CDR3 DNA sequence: TGTGCCAGCAGCACCCGGACTAGCGGGGGGAGGGAGACCCAGTACTTC.

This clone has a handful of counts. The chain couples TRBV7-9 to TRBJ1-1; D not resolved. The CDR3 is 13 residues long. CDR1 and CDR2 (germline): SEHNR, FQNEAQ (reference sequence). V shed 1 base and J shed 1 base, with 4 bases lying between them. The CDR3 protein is CASSLEANTEAFF. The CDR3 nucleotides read TGTGCCAGCAGCTTAGAAGCGAACACTGAAGCTTTCTTT.

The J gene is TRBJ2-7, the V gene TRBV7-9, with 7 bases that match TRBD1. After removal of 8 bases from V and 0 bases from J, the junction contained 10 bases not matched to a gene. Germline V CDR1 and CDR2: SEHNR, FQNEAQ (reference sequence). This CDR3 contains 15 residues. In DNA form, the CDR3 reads TGTGCCAGCGAGCCGATCCGGGACAGCTCCTACGAGCAGTACTTC. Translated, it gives CASEPIRDSSYEQYF.

In DNA form, the CDR3 reads TGTGCCAGCAGCTTAGCCCCGGCTAGATCTCAAGAGACCCAGTACTTC. It translates to CASSLAPARSQETQYF. This sequence joins TRBV11-2 and TRBJ2-5; no firm D call. This CDR3 is built from 16 residues. Germline V gene sequence: CDR1 SGHAT, CDR2 FQNNGV. Trimming took 1 base from V and 2 from J, leaving 14 bases between them.

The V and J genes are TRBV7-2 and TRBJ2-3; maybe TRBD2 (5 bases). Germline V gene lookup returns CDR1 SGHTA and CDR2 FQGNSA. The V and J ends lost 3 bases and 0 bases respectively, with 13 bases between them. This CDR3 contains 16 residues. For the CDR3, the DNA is TGTGCCAGCAGCTTGCGGCCGCGGGCTAGCACAGATACGCAGTATTTT. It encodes CASSLRPRASTDTQYF.

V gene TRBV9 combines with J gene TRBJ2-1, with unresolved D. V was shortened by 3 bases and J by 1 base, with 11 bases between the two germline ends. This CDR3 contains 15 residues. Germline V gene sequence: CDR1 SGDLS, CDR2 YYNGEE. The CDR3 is CASSDRGSSYNEQFF. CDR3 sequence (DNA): TGTGCCAGCAGCGATCGCGGCTCATCCTACAATGAGCAGTTCTTC.

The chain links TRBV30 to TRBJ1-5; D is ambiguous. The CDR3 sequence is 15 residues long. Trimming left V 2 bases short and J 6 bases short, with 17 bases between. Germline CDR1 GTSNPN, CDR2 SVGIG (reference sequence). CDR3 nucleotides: TGTGCCTGGAGTATCGGCCTCCTCCGCGGTCAGCCCCAGCATTTT. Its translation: CAWSIGLLRGQPQHF.

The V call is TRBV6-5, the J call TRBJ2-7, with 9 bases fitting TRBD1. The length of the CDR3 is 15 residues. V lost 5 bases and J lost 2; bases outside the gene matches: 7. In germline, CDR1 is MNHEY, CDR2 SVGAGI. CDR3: CASSPRDRATYEQYF. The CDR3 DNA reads TGTGCCAGCAGTCCCCGGGACAGGGCCACCTACGAGCAGTACTTC.

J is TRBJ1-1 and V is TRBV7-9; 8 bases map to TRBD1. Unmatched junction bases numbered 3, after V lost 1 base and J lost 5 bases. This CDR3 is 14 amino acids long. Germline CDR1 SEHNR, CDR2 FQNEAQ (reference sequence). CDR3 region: CASSLEQGETEAFF. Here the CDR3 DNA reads TGTGCCAGCAGCTTAGAACAGGGGGAGACTGAAGCTTTCTTT.

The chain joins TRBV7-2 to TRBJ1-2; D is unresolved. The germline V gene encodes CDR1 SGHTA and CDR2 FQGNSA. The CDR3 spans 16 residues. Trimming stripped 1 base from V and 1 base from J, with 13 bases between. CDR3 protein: CASSLGGSSVNYGYTF. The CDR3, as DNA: TGTGCCAGCAGCTTAGGGGGATCTAGCGTTAACTATGGCTACACCTTC.

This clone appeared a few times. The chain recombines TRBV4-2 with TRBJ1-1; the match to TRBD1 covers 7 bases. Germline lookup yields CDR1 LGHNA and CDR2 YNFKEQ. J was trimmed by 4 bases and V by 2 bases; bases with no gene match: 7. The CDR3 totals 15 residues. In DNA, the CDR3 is TGTGCCAGCAGCCAACAAACAGGGGTGAGCACTGAAGCTTTCTTT. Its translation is CASSQQTGVSTEAFF.

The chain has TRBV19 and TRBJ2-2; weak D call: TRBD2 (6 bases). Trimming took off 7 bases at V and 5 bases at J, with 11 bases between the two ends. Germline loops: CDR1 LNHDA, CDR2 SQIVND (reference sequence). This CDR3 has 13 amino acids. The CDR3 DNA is TGTGCCAGTATCGGAGGGAGGACCGGGGAGCTGTTTTTT. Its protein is CASIGGRTGELFF.

In nucleotides, the CDR3 is TGTGCCAGCAGCCATAGCGGACAGGGCGAGCAGTACTTC. Its protein is CASSHSGQGEQYF. The rearrangement links TRBV12-3 or TRBV12-4 to TRBJ2-7; 8 bases are a match to TRBD1. The V segment lost 6 bases and the J segment 6 bases; nucleotides outside the gene matches: 7. The CDR3 spans 13 residues.